The 24 T cell receptor beta chains listed next were all sequenced from one sample in a study of blood T cell repertoires in COVID-19. Libraries were prepared by immunoSEQ multiplex PCR; TCRdb keeps only in-frame clonotypes and omits some of them. The data contain hundreds of thousands of clones, 80% to 90% of them singletons. Sequencing was carried out using peripheral blood. The receptor source for this set is a woman aged 70 to 79 with acute or convalescent COVID-19.

This clone occurred a few times. The CDR3 DNA reads as TGTGCCAGCAGTATTATCGCCACAGCAACTAATGAAAAACTGTTTTTT. Translated: CASSIIATATNEKLFF. The chain uses TRBV28 and TRBJ1-4, with no clear D. Trimming shortened V by 5 bases and J by 0 bases, and 13 bases separated the two germline ends. CDR1 is MDHEN, CDR2 SYDVKM, per germline. This CDR3 has 16 amino acids.

CDR3 nucleotide sequence: TGCGCCAGCAGCCAGGATAGGGGGCGATACGTGACCCAGTACTTC. Amino acid sequence: CASSQDRGRYVTQYF. V gene TRBV4-3 combines with J gene TRBJ2-5, with 7 bases identical to TRBD1. V gave up 3 bases and J gave up 7 bases; unmatched junction bases: 11. CDR1 LGHNA and CDR2 YSLEER come from the germline V gene. The CDR3 totals 15 residues.

The rearrangement joins TRBV6-2 or TRBV6-3 to TRBJ1-5, with D perhaps matching TRBD1 (6 bases). CDR1 is MNHEY, CDR2 SVGEGT, per germline. Trimming left V 2 bases short and J 3 bases short, with 11 bases between. This CDR3 spans 15 amino acids. CDR3 in DNA: TGTGCCAGCAGTTACACTGACAGGCTCAATCAGCCCCAGCATTTT. Protein: CASSYTDRLNQPQHF.

The V call is TRBV4-2, the J call TRBJ2-5; 16 bases map to TRBD2. The CDR3 is 18 amino acids. Germline assignment: CDR1 LGHNA and CDR2 YNFKEQ. V was clipped by 3 bases and J by 4 bases; unmatched bases: 8. The CDR3 DNA follows: TGTGCCAGCAGCCACCACGGGACTAGCGGGGGGGTAGGAGAGACCCAGTACTTC. Protein product: CASSHHGTSGGVGETQYF.

V is TRBV5-6 and J is TRBJ1-3; a possible D gene is TRBD1 (6 bases). Trimming removed 0 bases at V and 4 bases at J, with 8 bases between. There are 14 residues in the CDR3. Per the germline V gene, CDR1 is SGHDT and CDR2 is YYEEEE. The CDR3 reads CASSLVGGGNTIYF. For the CDR3, the DNA is TGTGCCAGCAGCTTGGTTGGGGGCGGAAACACCATATATTTT.

The rearrangement links TRBV7-2 to TRBJ2-1, with 8 bases that match TRBD1. With 5 bases clipped from V and 6 bases from J, the junction kept 9 bases outside the gene matches. The germline CDR1 and CDR2 sequences are SGHTA and FQGNSA. The length of the CDR3 is 15 residues. CDR3 in DNA: TGTGCCAGCAGCCCCGGACAGGGCTTTCCCAATGAGCAGTTCTTC. Its translation: CASSPGQGFPNEQFF.

The V gene is TRBV18, the J gene TRBJ1-2; D possibly corresponds to TRBD1 (5 bases). Germline values: CDR1 KGHSH, CDR2 LQKENI. This CDR3 region has 15 residues. V was cut by 4 bases and J by 1 base, with 13 bases left in between. CDR3 loop: CASSRGGGDNYGYTF. CDR3 bases: TGTGCCAGCTCACGCGGTGGAGGGGATAACTATGGCTACACCTTC.

This clone has only a few counts. The chain carries TRBV2 and TRBJ1-5; TRBD1 agrees at 8 bases. Germline values: CDR1 SNHLY, CDR2 FYNNEI. V gave up 4 bases and J gave up 7 bases; unmatched junction bases: 6. This CDR3 region has 14 residues. The CDR3, as DNA: TGTGCCAGCAGTGGGACAGGGCAAGGACAGCCCCAGCATTTT. Protein sequence: CASSGTGQGQPQHF.

The rearrangement links TRBV9 to TRBJ2-5; D remains ambiguous. The germline V gene encodes CDR1 SGDLS and CDR2 YYNGEE. Between the trimmed V and J ends, which lost 2 bases and 1 base, there was a span of 9 bases. There are 14 residues in the CDR3. The CDR3 region is CASSVGTLQETQYF. In DNA form, the CDR3 reads TGTGCCAGCAGCGTTGGCACCCTCCAAGAGACCCAGTACTTC.

The chain couples TRBV19 to TRBJ1-6; D is perhaps TRBD1 (5 bases). Per the germline V gene, CDR1 is LNHDA and CDR2 is SQIVND (reference sequence). The CDR3 runs 14 residues. Trimming removed 5 bases at V and 7 bases at J, with 12 bases between. The CDR3 reads CASSEPGKNSPLHF. CDR3 nucleotides: TGTGCCAGTAGTGAACCAGGGAAGAATTCACCCCTCCACTTT. The variable domain in full, completed from reference TRBV19 and TRBJ1-6, reads DGGITQSPKYLFRKEGQNVTLSCEQNLNHDAMYWYRQDPGQGLRLIYYSQIVNDFQKGDIAEGYSVSREKKESFPLTVTSAQKNPTAFYLCASSEPGKNSPLHFGNGTRLTVT.

The chain links TRBV10-3 to TRBJ1-5; D is unresolved. The V end lost 4 bases, the J end lost 2 bases, and 9 bases lay between the germline ends. The length of the CDR3 is 14 residues. CDR1 and CDR2 (germline): ENHRY, SYGVKD. The chain's CDR3 is CAISVDLGNQPQHF. The CDR3 DNA sequence: TGTGCCATCAGTGTAGACTTGGGCAATCAGCCCCAGCATTTT.

This chain connects TRBV19 to TRBJ1-2; perhaps TRBD1 as D (6 bases). The CDR3 runs 15 residues. In germline, CDR1 is LNHDA, CDR2 SQIVND (reference sequence). Deletions cut 4 bases from V and 2 bases from J, with 14 bases between. CDR3 region: CASSTYRVGNYGYTF. CDR3 in DNA: TGTGCCAGTAGTACCTACAGGGTCGGAAACTATGGCTACACCTTC.

The chain joins TRBV6-4 to TRBJ2-3; perhaps TRBD1 as D (5 bases). Trimming pared 4 bases from V and 0 bases from J, leaving 11 bases between. From germline, CDR1 is MRHNA and CDR2 SNTAGT. This CDR3 contains 15 residues. This chain's CDR3 is CASSVQTASTDTQYF. CDR3 coding DNA: TGTGCCAGCAGTGTCCAGACAGCTAGCACAGATACGCAGTATTTT.

The rearrangement joins TRBV28 to TRBJ1-1, with 8 positions matching TRBD1. The germline V gene encodes CDR1 MDHEN and CDR2 SYDVKM. There are 14 residues in the CDR3. The V gene end was trimmed by 6 bases and the J gene end by 6 bases; junction bases not matched to a gene: 9. The DNA for the CDR3 is TGTGCCAGCAGACCCGGACAGGGTGTGGCTGAAGCTTTCTTT. Its translation: CASRPGQGVAEAFF.

The DNA for the CDR3 is TGCGCCAGCAGCTCGGGGGTACAGGTACATAATTCACCCCTCCACTTT. Residues: CASSSGVQVHNSPLHF. The chain recombines TRBV5-1 with TRBJ1-6, with a weak D call TRBD1 (5 bases). Germline V gene lookup returns CDR1 SGHRS and CDR2 YFSETQ. The CDR3 is 16 residues long. Trimming left V 3 bases short and J 5 bases short, with 15 bases between. The variable domain in full, with the rest retrieved from reference TRBV5-1 and TRBJ1-6, is KAGVTQTPRYLIKTRGQQVTLSCSPISGHRSVSWYQQTPGQGLQFLFEYFSETQRNKGNFPGRFSGRQFSNSRSEMNVSTLELGDSALYLCASSSGVQVHNSPLHFGNGTRLTVT.

The chain has TRBV10-3 and TRBJ2-7; maybe TRBD1 (6 bases). V lost 6 bases, J lost 0 bases, and 12 bases lay in between. Germline V gene data show CDR1 as ENHRY and CDR2 as SYGVKD. The CDR3 has 14 residues. The CDR3 DNA sequence: TGTGCCATCAGGGGCACAGGGAGCTCCTACGAGCAGTACTTC. Amino acid sequence: CAIRGTGSSYEQYF.

This chain uses TRBV4-3 with TRBJ2-3; D perhaps matches TRBD1 (6 bases). CDR1 is LGHNA and CDR2 is YSLEER in the germline V gene. V dropped 4 bases and J dropped 2 bases, with 13 bases sitting between them. There are 15 residues in the CDR3. The CDR3 bases are TGCGCCAGCAGCCTTGCGAGACAGGCCACAGATACGCAGTATTTT. This codes for CASSLARQATDTQYF.

This clone occurred once. The rearrangement uses TRBV19 and TRBJ1-2; D not resolved. V was clipped by 3 bases and J by 2 bases, with 7 bases between them. CDR1 is LNHDA, CDR2 SQIVND, per germline (reference sequence). The CDR3 has 13 residues. The CDR3 spells CASSMNGNYGYTF. CDR3 DNA: TGTGCCAGTAGTATGAACGGGAACTATGGCTACACCTTC.

The chain combines TRBV5-6 with TRBJ2-5; 7 nucleotides line up with TRBD2. Germline CDR1 is SGHDT and CDR2 is YYEEEE. The CDR3 loop spans 14 amino acids. Losses at the gene ends were 1 base for V and 4 bases for J; bases not matched to a gene: 4. The CDR3 spells CASSLPGRGETQYF. The CDR3 DNA is TGTGCCAGCAGCTTGCCAGGGAGGGGAGAGACCCAGTACTTC.

V and J are TRBV4-1 and TRBJ2-5, with 7 bases identical to TRBD2. V lost 1 base and J lost 5; bases outside the gene matches: 13. CDR3 length equals 17 residues. The germline V gene has CDR1 MGHRA and CDR2 YSYEKL. CDR3 nucleotide sequence: TGCGCCAGCAGCCAAGGCCGGACTAGTTACGCCGTGGAGACCCAGTACTTC. Its protein product is CASSQGRTSYAVETQYF.

The chain has TRBV19 and TRBJ2-1, with TRBD2 matching 13 bases. Germline V lookup: CDR1 LNHDA, CDR2 SQIVND (reference sequence). Trimming cost V 8 bases and J 15 bases; bases outside gene matches: 4. This CDR3 is 11 amino acids long. This chain's CDR3 is CASGLAGVGFF. CDR3 in DNA: TGTGCCAGTGGACTAGCGGGGGTGGGGTTCTTC.

V gene TRBV28 combines with J gene TRBJ1-1; the D gene is possibly TRBD1 (6 bases). Germline CDR1 reads MDHEN; CDR2 reads SYDVKM. Trimming stripped 6 bases from V and 4 bases from J, with 15 bases between. CDR3 size: 14 residues. CDR3 sequence reads: CASRSGTLSTEAFF. CDR3 nucleotides: TGTGCCAGCAGATCCGGGACATTGAGCACTGAAGCTTTCTTT.

V gene TRBV7-2 combines with J gene TRBJ2-7; D remains unclear. The CDR3 is 14 residues long. V lost 1 base, J lost 1 base, and 8 bases lay in between. From germline, CDR1 is SGHTA and CDR2 FQGNSA. CDR3: CASSLDAVSYEQYF. CDR3 nucleotides: TGTGCCAGCAGCTTAGACGCGGTGTCCTACGAGCAGTACTTC.

This rearrangement joins TRBV7-9 to TRBJ1-4; 8 bases map to TRBD1. The germline V gene has CDR1 SEHNR and CDR2 FQNEAQ (reference sequence). The CDR3 has 16 residues. V dropped 4 bases and J dropped 6; count of bases not matched to a gene: 10. This chain's CDR3 is CASSSRPTGEDEKLFF. The DNA for the CDR3 is TGTGCCAGCAGCTCCCGGCCGACAGGGGAGGATGAAAAACTGTTTTTT.